What follows is one T cell receptor (beta chain) and its context. Its matching antigen is unknown. This sample was included in a study of T cell repertoires in cytomegalovirus infection. At the level of the study: HLA-B-restricted CMV epitopes that are well studied were used alongside recently identified HLA-C-restricted ones. Carrying CMV and the relevant HLA type showed in public TCR beta signatures.

TCRdb ran MiXCR on the reads and lists one entry per CDR3 protein. The sample carries some 940,000 distinct CDR3 sequences, 25% to 40% recorded once. Study-level points and caveats: Pooled public TCR beta family frequency picked out CMV carriers with the relevant HLA. HLA-C-restricted CMV clonotypes gave the most frequent clonotype in two of eight donors.

CDR3 length equals 11 residues. Between the trimmed V and J ends, which lost 6 bases and 11 bases, there was a span of 13 bases. Germline CDR1 MGHDK, CDR2 SYGVNS. The TCR comes from a human donor in good health (CMV status not recorded). Some clones in this sample may be carry-over from other donors' samples. The chain has TRBV25-1 and TRBJ1-1, with TRBD1 as a possible D gene (6 bases). The sequences come from cultured CD8+ T cells from PBMCs, collected from culture after CMV antigen stimulation. The CDR3 DNA reads as TGTGCCAGCAGAACAGGGTCTAGTGCTTTCTTT. Its translation: CASRTGSSAFF.